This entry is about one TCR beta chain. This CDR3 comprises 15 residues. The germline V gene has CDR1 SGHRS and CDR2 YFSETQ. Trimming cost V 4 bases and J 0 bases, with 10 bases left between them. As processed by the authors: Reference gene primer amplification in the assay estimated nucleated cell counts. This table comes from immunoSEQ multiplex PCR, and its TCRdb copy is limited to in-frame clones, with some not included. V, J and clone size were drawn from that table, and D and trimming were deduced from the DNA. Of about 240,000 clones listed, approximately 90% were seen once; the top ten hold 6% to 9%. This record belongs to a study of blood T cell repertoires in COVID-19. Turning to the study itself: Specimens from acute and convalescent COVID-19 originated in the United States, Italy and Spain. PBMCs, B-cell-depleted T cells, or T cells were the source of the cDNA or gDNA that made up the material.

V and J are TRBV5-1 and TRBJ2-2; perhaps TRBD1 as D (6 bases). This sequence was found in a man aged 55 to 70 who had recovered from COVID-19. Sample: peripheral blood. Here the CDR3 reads CASSTGQTNTGELFF. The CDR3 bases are TGCGCCAGCAGCACTGGACAGACGAACACCGGGGAGCTGTTTTTT.